This TCR beta chain was recorded in a study of shared clonotypes between healthy human individuals. The wider study: CD4 naive and CD4 memory each took three plates per donor, while CD8 naive took two and CD8 memory one.

Findings and caveats of the study: Even with large depth, rarefaction showed that sorted-subset sequencing was incomplete.

The assay ran at deep level. The data were produced by immunoSEQ multiplex PCR, yet TCRdb's version contains in-frame clones alone and is incomplete. The sample comprises roughly 1,100,000 clones, about 80% of which are singletons, and approximately 1.5% rests with the top ten. This clone was observed a handful of times. The antigen is not known. Looked up from germline, CDR1 is LNHDA and CDR2 is SQIVND (reference sequence). The CDR3 extends over 13 amino acids. Trimming shortened V by 4 bases and J by 0 bases, and 4 bases separated the two germline ends. This chain joins TRBV19 and TRBJ1-3, with D uncertain. Sequencing was performed on memory CD4+ T cells sorted from blood. The subset denotes: CD45RA-negative fraction. The clonotype comes from a man younger than 35 in good health. The CDR3 region is CASSTASGNTIYF. The CDR3 DNA reads as TGTGCCAGTAGTACCGCCTCTGGAAACACCATATATTTT.